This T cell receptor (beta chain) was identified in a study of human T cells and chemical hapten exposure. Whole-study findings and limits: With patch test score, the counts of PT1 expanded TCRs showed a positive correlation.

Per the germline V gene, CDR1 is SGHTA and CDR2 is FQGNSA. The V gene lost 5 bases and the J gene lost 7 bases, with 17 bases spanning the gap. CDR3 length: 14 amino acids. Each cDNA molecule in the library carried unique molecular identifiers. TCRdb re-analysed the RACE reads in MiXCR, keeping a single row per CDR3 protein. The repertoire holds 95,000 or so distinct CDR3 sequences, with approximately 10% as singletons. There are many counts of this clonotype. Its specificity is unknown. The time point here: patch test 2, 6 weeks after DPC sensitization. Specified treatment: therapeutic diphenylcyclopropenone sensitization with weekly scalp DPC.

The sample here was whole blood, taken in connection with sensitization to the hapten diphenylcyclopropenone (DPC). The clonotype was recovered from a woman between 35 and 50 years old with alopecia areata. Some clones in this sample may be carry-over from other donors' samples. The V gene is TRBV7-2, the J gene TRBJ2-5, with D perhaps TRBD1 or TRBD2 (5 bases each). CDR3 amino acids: CASSPSTTQGTQYF. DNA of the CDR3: TGTGCCAGCAGCCCTAGCACTACCCAGGGGACCCAGTACTTC.